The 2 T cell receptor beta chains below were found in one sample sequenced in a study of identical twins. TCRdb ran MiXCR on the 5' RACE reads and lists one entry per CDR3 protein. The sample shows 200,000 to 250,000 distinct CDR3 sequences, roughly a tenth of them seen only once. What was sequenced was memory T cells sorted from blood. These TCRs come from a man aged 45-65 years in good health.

CDR3 DNA sequence: TGTGCCAGTAGCTTGGATCCTCTAGCGGGAGGGTTCTACAATGAGCAGTTCTTC. Its translation is CASSLDPLAGGFYNEQFF. This chain joins TRBV19 and TRBJ2-1, with 12 bases matching TRBD2. V shed 6 bases and J 3 bases; nucleotides not matched to a gene: 12. The CDR3 spans 18 residues. CDR1 is LNHDA, CDR2 SQIVND, per germline (reference sequence).

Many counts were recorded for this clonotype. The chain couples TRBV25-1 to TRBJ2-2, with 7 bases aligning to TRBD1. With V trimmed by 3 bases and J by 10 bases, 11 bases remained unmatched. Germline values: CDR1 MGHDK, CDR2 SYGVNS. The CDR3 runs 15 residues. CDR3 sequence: CASSDQGTVNLELFF. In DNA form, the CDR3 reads TGTGCCAGCAGTGACCAAGGGACAGTCAATTTGGAGCTGTTTTTT.